This T cell receptor (beta chain) was sequenced during a study of cytomegalovirus exposure and HLA in healthy donors. Of note for this clone: Its antigen is as yet unknown.

Primers for the PCR totalled 60 Vbeta and 13 Jbeta. Produced via immunoSEQ multiplex PCR; TCRdb's table is partial and in-frame only. In the table there are tens of thousands of clones, roughly 64% of which are singletons. General study results and limits: The study labeled 180 or so TCR beta chains cytomegalovirus-associated. TCR sequences were mostly rare, though some public TCRs occurred in many donors. Being productive about 90% or about 30% of the time was typical of most TCR beta V segments in an earlier analysis.

This receptor was identified in a man between 35 and 55 years old in good health and CMV-seropositive. Sequencing was performed on PBMCs.

The CDR3 DNA reads as TGTGCCAGCAGCTTAGAGCAGGGGGCGTTCTATGGCTACACCTTC. It translates to CASSLEQGAFYGYTF. The chain couples TRBV7-2 to TRBJ1-2; the match to TRBD1 covers 8 bases. Unmatched junction bases numbered 5, after V lost 1 base and J lost 4 bases. The CDR3 contains 15 residues. Germline-derived CDR1 and CDR2 are SGHTA and FQGNSA.